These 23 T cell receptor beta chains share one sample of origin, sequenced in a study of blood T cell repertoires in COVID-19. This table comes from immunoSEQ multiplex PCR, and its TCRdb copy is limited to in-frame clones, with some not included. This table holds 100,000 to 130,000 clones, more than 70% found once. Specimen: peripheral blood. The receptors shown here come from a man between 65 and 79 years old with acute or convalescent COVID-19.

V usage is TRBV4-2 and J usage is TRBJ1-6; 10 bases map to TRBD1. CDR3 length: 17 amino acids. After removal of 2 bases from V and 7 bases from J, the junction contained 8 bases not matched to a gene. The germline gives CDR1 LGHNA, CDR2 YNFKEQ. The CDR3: CASSQYTGQGKNSPLHF. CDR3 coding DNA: TGTGCCAGCAGCCAATACACGGGACAGGGGAAAAATTCACCCCTCCACTTT.

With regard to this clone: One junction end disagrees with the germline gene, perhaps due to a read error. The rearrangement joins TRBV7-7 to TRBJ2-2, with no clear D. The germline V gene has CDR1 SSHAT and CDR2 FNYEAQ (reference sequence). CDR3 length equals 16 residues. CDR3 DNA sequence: TGTGCTAGCAGCTCCCCCAACCCAGGTGACACCGGGGAGCTGTTTTTT. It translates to CASSSPNPGDTGELFF.

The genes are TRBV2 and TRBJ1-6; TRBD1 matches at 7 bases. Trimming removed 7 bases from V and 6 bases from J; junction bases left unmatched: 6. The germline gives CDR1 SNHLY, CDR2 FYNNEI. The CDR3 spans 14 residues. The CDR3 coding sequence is TGTGCCAGCACCGGGGACAGCCTTAATTCACCCCTCCACTTT. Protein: CASTGDSLNSPLHF.

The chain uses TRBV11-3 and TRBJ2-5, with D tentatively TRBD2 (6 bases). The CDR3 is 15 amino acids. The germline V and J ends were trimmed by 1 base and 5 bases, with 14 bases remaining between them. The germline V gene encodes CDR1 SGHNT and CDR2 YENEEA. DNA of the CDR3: TGTGCCAGCAGCTTAGCAGGGACGGAGGGGGAGACCCAGTACTTC. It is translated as CASSLAGTEGETQYF. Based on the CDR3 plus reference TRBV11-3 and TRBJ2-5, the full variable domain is EAGVVQSPRYKIIEKKQPVAFWCNPISGHNTLYWYLQNLGQGPELLIRYENEEAVDDSQLPKDRFSAERLKGVDSTLKIQPAELGDSAVYLCASSLAGTEGETQYFGPGTRLLVL.

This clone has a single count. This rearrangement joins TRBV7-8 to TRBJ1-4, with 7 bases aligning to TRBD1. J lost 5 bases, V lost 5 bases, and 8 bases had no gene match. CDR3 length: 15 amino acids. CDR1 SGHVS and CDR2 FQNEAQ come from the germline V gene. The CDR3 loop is CASSPLGGQNEKLFF. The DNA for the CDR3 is TGTGCCAGCAGCCCGTTAGGGGGACAGAATGAAAAACTGTTTTTT.

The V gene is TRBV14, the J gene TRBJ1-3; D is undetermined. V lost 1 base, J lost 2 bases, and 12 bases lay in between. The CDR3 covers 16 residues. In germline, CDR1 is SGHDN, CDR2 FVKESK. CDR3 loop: CASSQVPGRAGNTIYF. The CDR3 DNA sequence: TGTGCCAGCAGCCAAGTTCCGGGAAGGGCTGGAAACACCATATATTTT. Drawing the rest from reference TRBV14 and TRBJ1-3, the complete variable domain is EAGVTQFPSHSVIEKGQTVTLRCDPISGHDNLYWYRRVMGKEIKFLLHFVKESKQDESGMPNNRFLAERTGGTYSTLKVQPAELEDSGVYFCASSQVPGRAGNTIYFGEGSWLTVV.

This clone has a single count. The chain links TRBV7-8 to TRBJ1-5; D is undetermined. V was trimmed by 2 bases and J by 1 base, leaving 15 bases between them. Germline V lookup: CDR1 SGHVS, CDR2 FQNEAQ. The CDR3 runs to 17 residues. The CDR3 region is CASSLNEASGSNQPQHF. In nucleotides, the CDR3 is TGTGCCAGCAGCTTAAATGAGGCGTCCGGGAGCAATCAGCCCCAGCATTTT. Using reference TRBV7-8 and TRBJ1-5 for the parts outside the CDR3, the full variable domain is GAGVSQSPRYKVAKRGQDVALRCDPISGHVSLFWYQQALGQGPEFLTYFQNEAQLDKSGLPSDRFFAERPEGSVSTLKIQRTQQEDSAVYLCASSLNEASGSNQPQHFGDGTRLSIL.

CDR3 residues: CASSPGVMNTEAFF. CDR3 nucleotides: TGCGCCAGCAGCCCAGGGGTGATGAACACTGAAGCTTTCTTT. V usage is TRBV5-1 and J usage is TRBJ1-1; the D gene is possibly TRBD1 (6 bases). Trimming took 4 bases from V and 0 from J, leaving 10 bases between them. The length of the CDR3 is 14 residues. The germline V gene has CDR1 SGHRS and CDR2 YFSETQ. Based on the CDR3 plus reference TRBV5-1 and TRBJ1-1, the full variable domain is KAGVTQTPRYLIKTRGQQVTLSCSPISGHRSVSWYQQTPGQGLQFLFEYFSETQRNKGNFPGRFSGRQFSNSRSEMNVSTLELGDSALYLCASSPGVMNTEAFFGQGTRLTVV.

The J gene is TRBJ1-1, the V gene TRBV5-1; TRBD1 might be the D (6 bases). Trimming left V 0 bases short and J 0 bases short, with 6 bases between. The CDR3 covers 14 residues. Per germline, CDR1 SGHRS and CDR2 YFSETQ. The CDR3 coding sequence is TGCGCCAGCAGCTTGGACAGGGTGAACACTGAAGCTTTCTTT. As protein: CASSLDRVNTEAFF.

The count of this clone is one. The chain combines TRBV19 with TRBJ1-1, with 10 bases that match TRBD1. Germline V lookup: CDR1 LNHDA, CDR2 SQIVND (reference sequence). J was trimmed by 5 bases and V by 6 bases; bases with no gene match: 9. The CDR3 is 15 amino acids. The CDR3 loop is CASRRWTGGQTEAFF. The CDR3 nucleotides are TGTGCCAGTAGACGGTGGACAGGGGGACAAACTGAAGCTTTCTTT.

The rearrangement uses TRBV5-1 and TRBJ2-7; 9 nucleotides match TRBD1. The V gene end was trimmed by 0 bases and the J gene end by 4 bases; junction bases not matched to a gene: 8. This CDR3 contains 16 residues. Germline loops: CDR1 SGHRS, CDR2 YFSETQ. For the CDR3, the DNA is TGCGCCAGCAGCTTGGACCGGGACAGGGTAGGATACGAGCAGTACTTC. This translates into CASSLDRDRVGYEQYF.

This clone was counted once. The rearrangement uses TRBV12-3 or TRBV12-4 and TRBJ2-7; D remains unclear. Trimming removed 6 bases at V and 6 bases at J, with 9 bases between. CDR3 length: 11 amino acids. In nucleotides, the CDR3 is TGTGCCAGCAGCCTCGGTCGCGAGCAGTACTTC. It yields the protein CASSLGREQYF.

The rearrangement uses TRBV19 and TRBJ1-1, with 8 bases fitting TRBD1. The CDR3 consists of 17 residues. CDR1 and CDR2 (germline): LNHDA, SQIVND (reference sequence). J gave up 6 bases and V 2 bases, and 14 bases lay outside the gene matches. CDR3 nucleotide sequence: TGTGCCAGTAGTATACAGGGGGCGTTATCGGTTCTATCTGAAGCTTTCTTT. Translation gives CASSIQGALSVLSEAFF. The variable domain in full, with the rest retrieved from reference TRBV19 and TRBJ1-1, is DGGITQSPKYLFRKEGQNVTLSCEQNLNHDAMYWYRQDPGQGLRLIYYSQIVNDFQKGDIAEGYSVSREKKESFPLTVTSAQKNPTAFYLCASSIQGALSVLSEAFFGQGTRLTVV.

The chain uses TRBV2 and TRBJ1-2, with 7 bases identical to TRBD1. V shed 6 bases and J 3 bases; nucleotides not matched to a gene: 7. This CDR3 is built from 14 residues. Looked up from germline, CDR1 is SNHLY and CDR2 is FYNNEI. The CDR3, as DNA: TGTGCCAGCAGGGCAGGGGGAGCGGACTATGGCTACACCTTC. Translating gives CASRAGGADYGYTF.

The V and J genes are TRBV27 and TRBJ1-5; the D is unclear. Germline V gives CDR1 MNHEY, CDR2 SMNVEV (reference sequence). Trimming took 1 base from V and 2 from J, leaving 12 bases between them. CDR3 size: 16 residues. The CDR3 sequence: CASSLFRPSGNQPQHF. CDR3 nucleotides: TGTGCCAGCAGTTTATTCAGACCAAGCGGCAATCAGCCCCAGCATTTT.

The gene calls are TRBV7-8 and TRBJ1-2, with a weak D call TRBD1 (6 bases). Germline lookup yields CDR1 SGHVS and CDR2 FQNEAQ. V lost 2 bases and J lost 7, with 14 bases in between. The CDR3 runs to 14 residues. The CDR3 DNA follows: TGTGCCAGCAGCTTACAACAGGGTAGGGGTGGCTACACCTTC. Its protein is CASSLQQGRGGYTF.

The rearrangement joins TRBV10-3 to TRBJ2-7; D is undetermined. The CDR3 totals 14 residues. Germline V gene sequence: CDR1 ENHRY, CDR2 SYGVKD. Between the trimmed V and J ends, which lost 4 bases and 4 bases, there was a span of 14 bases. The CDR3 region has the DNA TGTGCCATCAGTGGCCTAGACCGCAGTTACGAGCAGTACTTC. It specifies CAISGLDRSYEQYF.

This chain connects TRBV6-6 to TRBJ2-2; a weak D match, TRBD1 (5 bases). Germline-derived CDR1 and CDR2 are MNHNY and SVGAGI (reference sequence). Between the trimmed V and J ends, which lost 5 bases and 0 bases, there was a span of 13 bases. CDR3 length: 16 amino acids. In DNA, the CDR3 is TGTGCCAGCAGTCGAGCCAGACAGACGAACACCGGGGAGCTGTTTTTT. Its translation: CASSRARQTNTGELFF.

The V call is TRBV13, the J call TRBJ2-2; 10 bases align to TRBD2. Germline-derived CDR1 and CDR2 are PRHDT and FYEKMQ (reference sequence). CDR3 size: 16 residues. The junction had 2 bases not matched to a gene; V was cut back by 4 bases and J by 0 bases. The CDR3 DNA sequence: TGTGCCAGCAGCTCGAGCGGGGGGGCGAACACCGGGGAGCTGTTTTTT. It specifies CASSSSGGANTGELFF.

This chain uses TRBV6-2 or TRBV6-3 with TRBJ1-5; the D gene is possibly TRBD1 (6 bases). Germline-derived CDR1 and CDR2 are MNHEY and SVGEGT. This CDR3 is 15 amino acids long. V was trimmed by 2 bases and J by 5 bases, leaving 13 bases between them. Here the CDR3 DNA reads TGTGCCAGCAGTTACGGGGGCAGGGACCATCAGCCCCAGCATTTT. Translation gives CASSYGGRDHQPQHF.

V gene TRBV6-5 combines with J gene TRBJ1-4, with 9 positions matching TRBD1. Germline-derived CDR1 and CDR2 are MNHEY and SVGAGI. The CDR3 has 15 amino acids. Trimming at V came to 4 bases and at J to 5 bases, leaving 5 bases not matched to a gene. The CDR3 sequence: CASSSTGTGNEKLFF. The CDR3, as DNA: TGTGCCAGCAGTTCGACCGGGACAGGGAATGAAAAACTGTTTTTT.

CDR3 amino acids: CASSPLFRVGTEAFF. The CDR3 coding sequence is TGTGCCAGCAGCCCTCTCTTCAGGGTTGGCACTGAAGCTTTCTTT. This chain joins TRBV5-5 and TRBJ1-1; maybe TRBD1 (5 bases). Per the germline V gene, CDR1 is SGHKS and CDR2 is YYEKEE (reference sequence). The ends were cut back, 4 bases at V and 4 bases at J, with 17 bases in the middle. The CDR3 sequence is 15 residues long. Full variable domain (missing parts from reference TRBV5-5 and TRBJ1-1): DAGVTQSPTHLIKTRGQQVTLRCSPISGHKSVSWYQQVLGQGPQFIFQYYEKEERGRGNFPDRFSARQFPNYSSELNVNALLLGDSALYLCASSPLFRVGTEAFFGQGTRLTVV.

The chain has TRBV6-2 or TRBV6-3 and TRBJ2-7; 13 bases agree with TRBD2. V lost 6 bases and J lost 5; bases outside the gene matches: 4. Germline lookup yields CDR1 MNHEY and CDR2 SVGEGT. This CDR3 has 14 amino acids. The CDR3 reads CASSETSGGNEQYF. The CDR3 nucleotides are TGTGCCAGCAGCGAGACTAGCGGGGGGAACGAGCAGTACTTC.